These T cell receptor beta chains were read from a single sample in a study of shared clonotypes between healthy human individuals. Sequenced by immunoSEQ multiplex PCR; TCRdb stores in-frame clones only, minus some. Altogether 800,000 or so clones are present, about 96% being singletons, with the ten largest covering about 0.21%. The sample was naive CD8+ T cells sorted from blood. The source of these receptors is a man aged 30 to 45 in good health. Each CDR3 is given without its conserved first and last residue.

TRBV23-1	TRBJ1-1	ASSRTDEAF
TRBV10-3	TRBJ2-3	AISESGPDTQY
TRBV9	TRBJ2-7	ASSARDSQYEQY
TRBV10-3	TRBJ2-7	AISESPGAYEQY
TRBV7-6	TRBJ1-1	ASSLEPSGGEAF
TRBV7-9	TRBJ2-5	ASSTTAGWRGETQY
TRBV30	TRBJ2-1	AWPVLADYNEQF
TRBV9	TRBJ2-3	ASSGGGSSTDTQY
TRBV29-1	TRBJ2-5	SVESGSTGLRQETQY
TRBV5-6	TRBJ2-5	ASSLGSGGETQY
TRBV29-1	TRBJ2-7	SVRTSGEVWGEQY
TRBV5-1	TRBJ2-2	ASSRRTDGAGELF
TRBV9	TRBJ2-7	ASSVGRPGTGSHEQY
TRBV2	TRBJ2-1	ASSLDHPQQF
TRBV4-1	TRBJ2-2	ASSQEGDTGELF
TRBV27	TRBJ2-2	ASSPSLQGAGELF
TRBV4-1	TRBJ2-1	ASSQDALAGSPGNEQF
TRBV15	TRBJ2-2	ATSRVGVAGELF
TRBV6-6	TRBJ1-5	ASSYSITGNQPQH
TRBV14	TRBJ2-1	ASSHLNLAYSYNEQF
TRBV9	TRBJ2-2	ASSEAGANTGELF
TRBV7-2	TRBJ1-2	ASSSSLLWDHYGYT
TRBV23-1	TRBJ2-1	ASSQSTGGLDNEQF
TRBV29-1	TRBJ2-1	SVEGLAEINEQF
TRBV11-2	TRBJ2-2	ASSSGLAGTNTGELF
TRBV25-1	TRBJ2-1	ASSVGGNEQF
TRBV28	TRBJ2-5	ASSGGLAGFIGEETQY
TRBV9	TRBJ2-7	ASSVGQGDYEQY
TRBV19	TRBJ2-1	ASSINRAGEQF
TRBV27	TRBJ2-7	ATPQRLAGDANEQY
TRBV4-1	TRBJ2-1	ASSPASTGEWDNEQF
TRBV9	TRBJ1-5	ARAPRTEYSNQPQH
TRBV5-6	TRBJ2-2	ASSLTSNTGELF
TRBV27	TRBJ1-1	ASSLYQGAQTEAF
TRBV4-1	TRBJ1-5	ASSLARGQPQH
TRBV5-5	TRBJ2-3	ASSLMRPTDTQY
TRBV9	TRBJ2-7	ASSVTGGPYEQY
TRBV5-1	TRBJ1-2	ASSWGLDRDYGYT
TRBV6-6	TRBJ2-7	ASSYPSGNNEQY
TRBV9	TRBJ2-1	ASSGPGLNYNEQF
TRBV27	TRBJ1-5	ASSRTPNQPQH
TRBV4-1	TRBJ1-5	ASSQVWGQHQPQH
TRBV28	TRBJ1-4	ASTFTGGTTNEKLF
TRBV27	TRBJ1-1	ASGETNTEAF
TRBV29-1	TRBJ2-1	SVTSPDYNEQF
TRBV9	TRBJ2-5	ASSVGLAVQETQY
TRBV4-3	TRBJ2-3	ASSQGRTEYTDTQY
TRBV7-8	TRBJ2-7	ASSLVVGGGHEQY
TRBV9	TRBJ2-1	ASSVAGREGREQF
TRBV5-4	TRBJ2-2	ASSLGDRATGELF
TRBV21-1	TRBJ2-4	ASSKGERLAKNIQY
TRBV7-9	TRBJ2-1	ASSPPYSAPENDEQF
TRBV5-1	TRBJ2-7	ARNPLAGGSYEQY
TRBV15	TRBJ1-6	ATSRPQGLNSPLH
TRBV4-3	TRBJ2-3	ASSLESPYGTEDTQY
TRBV7-2	TRBJ2-4	ASSTGNIQY
TRBV7-2	TRBJ2-7	ASSGSRTSGRKYEQY
TRBV2	TRBJ2-7	ASTQSWLADYEQY
TRBV7-7	TRBJ2-2	ASSLVEPFGPTGELF